This is a list of T cell receptor beta chains from one sample in a study of blood T cell repertoires in COVID-19. This table comes from immunoSEQ multiplex PCR, and its TCRdb copy is limited to in-frame clones, with some not included. The sample gives around 270,000 clones, 75% to 90% of which show up once; approximately 2% is in the top ten. Sequenced material: peripheral blood. These receptors were obtained from a man aged 25 to 40 with active or convalescent COVID-19. CDR3s include the opening cysteine and the closing phenylalanine or tryptophan. Each record gives: CDR3 protein, CDR3 DNA, V gene, J gene, CDR3 length, clone size, D gene. A D gene is named only where the DNA matches it firmly. The size entry is marked missing in some rows and otherwise reads once, few, many or a size class.

CGVGGAGQETQYF	TGTGGCGTTGGCGGGGCGGGCCAAGAGACCCAGTACTTC	TRBV10-3	TRBJ2-5	13	-	-
CASSSSGGYEQYF	TGTGCCAGCAGTTCTAGCGGGGGCTACGAGCAGTACTTC	TRBV6-5	TRBJ2-7	13	-	TRBD2
CASSIDTEFYGYTF	TGTGCCAGTAGTATAGATACAGAGTTCTATGGCTACACCTTC	TRBV19	TRBJ1-2	14	-	-
CASSLGDFYEQYF	TGTGCCAGCAGCCTCGGGGACTTCTACGAGCAGTACTTC	TRBV7-2	TRBJ2-7	13	-	-
CASSTGQGRFATNEKLFF	TGTGCCAGCAGCACCGGACAGGGAAGATTCGCAACTAATGAAAAACTGTTTTTT	TRBV9	TRBJ1-4	18	-	TRBD1
CATSSDRGQDSPLHF	TGTGCCACCAGCAGTGACAGGGGGCAGGATTCACCCCTCCACTTT	TRBV15	TRBJ1-6	15	-	TRBD1
CASSPGTAQETQYF	TGCGCCAGCAGCCCCGGGACAGCCCAAGAGACCCAGTACTTC	TRBV5-1	TRBJ2-5	14	-	TRBD1
CASSPNGAYGYTF	TGCGCCAGCAGCCCAAATGGGGCCTATGGCTACACCTTC	TRBV4-1	TRBJ1-2	13	once	-
CASSIDRANSPLHF	TGTGCCAGCAGCATCGACAGGGCCAATTCACCCCTCCACTTT	TRBV6-6	TRBJ1-6	14	-	TRBD1
CAWTPGSGDYNEQFF	TGTGCCTGGACCCCCGGGAGCGGGGACTACAATGAGCAGTTCTTC	TRBV30	TRBJ2-1	15	-	TRBD2
CASSYTSTGQPQHF	TGTGCCAGCAGTTACACTTCCACGGGTCAGCCCCAGCATTTT	TRBV6-5	TRBJ1-5	14	-	-
CASGSTGGNQPQHF	TGTGCCAGCGGTTCTACAGGGGGCAATCAGCCCCAGCATTTT	TRBV6-2/TRBV6-3	TRBJ1-5	14	-	TRBD1
CASSVGRQTSGNTIYF	TGTGCCAGCAGCGTAGGTCGACAGACCTCTGGAAACACCATATATTTT	TRBV9	TRBJ1-3	16	-	-
CASSIGSGLTYEQYF	TGTGCCAGTAGTATAGGGTCTGGGCTCACCTACGAGCAGTACTTC	TRBV19	TRBJ2-7	15	-	-
CASTRGRENPEAFF	TGTGCCAGCACGAGAGGCAGAGAGAACCCTGAAGCTTTCTTT	TRBV2	TRBJ1-1	14	-	-
CASSSPGQLNTEAFF	TGTGCCAGCAGCTCCCCGGGACAGTTGAACACTGAAGCTTTCTTT	TRBV7-9	TRBJ1-1	15	-	TRBD1
CASSQRDRISPLHF	TGTGCCAGCAGCCAACGGGACAGGATTTCACCCCTCCACTTT	TRBV6-5	TRBJ1-6	14	-	TRBD1
CASSYRGGETQYF	TGTGCCAGCAGTTACAGGGGGGGGGAGACCCAGTACTTC	TRBV6-5	TRBJ2-5	13	-	-
CATSDRLAGLPGEQFF	TGTGCCACCAGTGATCGGCTAGCGGGCCTGCCGGGTGAGCAGTTCTTC	TRBV24-1	TRBJ2-1	16	-	TRBD2
CATSDPVSGANQPQHF	TGTGCCACCAGCGACCCAGTTTCAGGGGCGAATCAGCCCCAGCATTTT	TRBV15	TRBJ1-5	16	-	-
CATSARLTPLELFF	TGTGCCACCAGCGCCAGACTCACTCCGTTGGAGCTGTTTTTT	TRBV15	TRBJ2-2	14	once	-
CASSPPGQSNYGYTF	TGTGCCAGCAGCCCCCCGGGACAGTCTAACTATGGCTACACCTTC	TRBV13	TRBJ1-2	15	-	TRBD1
CASSFSGDNSPLHF	TGTGCCAGCAGCTTTTCAGGGGATAATTCACCCCTCCACTTT	TRBV11-2	TRBJ1-6	14	few	-
CASEPGTGITGELFF	TGTGCCAGCGAACCTGGGACAGGTATCACCGGGGAGCTGTTTTTT	TRBV5-6	TRBJ2-2	15	many	TRBD1
CASSFRGFDRGFSEAFF	TGCGCCAGCAGCTTCCGCGGGTTTGACAGGGGATTTTCTGAAGCTTTCTTT	TRBV4-1	TRBJ1-1	17	-	TRBD1
CASSSGTQHNQPQHF	TGTGCCAGCAGTTCCGGGACACAGCACAATCAGCCCCAGCATTTT	TRBV6-5	TRBJ1-5	15	once	-
CASSDPGVGYGYTF	TGTGCCAGCAGCGACCCCGGGGTGGGATATGGCTACACCTTC	TRBV9	TRBJ1-2	14	few	-
CASSDEGGNSPLHF	TGTGCCAGCAGCGATGAAGGGGGTAATTCACCCCTCCACTTT	TRBV6-4	TRBJ1-6	14	-	-
CSIRNRPDRDTDTQYF	TGCAGTATAAGAAACCGACCGGACAGAGACACAGATACGCAGTATTTT	TRBV29-1	TRBJ2-3	16	-	-
CAWKTGGEQPQHF	TGTGCCTGGAAGACAGGGGGCGAACAGCCCCAGCATTTT	TRBV30	TRBJ1-5	13	-	TRBD1
CASAKQGAETQYF	TGTGCCAGCGCAAAACAGGGGGCAGAGACCCAGTACTTC	TRBV19	TRBJ2-5	13	-	TRBD1
CASSLTGTGDEQYF	TGTGCCAGCAGCTTAACCGGGACAGGGGACGAGCAGTACTTC	TRBV7-3	TRBJ2-7	14	-	TRBD1
CASSLVTDSPLHF	TGTGCCAGCAGCTTAGTCACGGATTCACCCCTCCACTTT	TRBV7-2	TRBJ1-6	13	-	-
CASSGVAGGSPLHF	TGTGCCAGCAGTGGCGTGGCGGGGGGTTCACCCCTCCACTTT	TRBV6-6	TRBJ1-6	14	-	-
CASSKGQGLDEQYF	TGTGCCAGCAGCAAAGGACAAGGCCTGGACGAGCAGTACTTC	TRBV5-4	TRBJ2-7	14	-	-
CAWKGQGVHEQYF	TGTGCCTGGAAGGGACAGGGTGTCCACGAGCAGTACTTC	TRBV30	TRBJ2-7	13	-	TRBD1
CASSLKATEAFF	TGTGCCAGCAGCTTAAAAGCCACTGAAGCTTTCTTT	TRBV7-9	TRBJ1-1	12	-	-
CASSLELGARGNEQFF	TGCGCCAGCAGCTTGGAACTGGGGGCGAGAGGTAATGAGCAGTTCTTC	TRBV5-1	TRBJ2-1	16	-	-
CASSLSLQAPYNEQFF	TGTGCCAGCAGTTTATCGCTCCAAGCGCCTTACAATGAGCAGTTCTTC	TRBV27	TRBJ2-1	16	-	-
CASSLSPRGRGLQETQYF	TGTGCCAGCAGCTTATCCCCCCGCGGGCGGGGCCTCCAAGAGACCCAGTACTTC	TRBV7-9	TRBJ2-5	18	-	-
CASSFRTGGSSPLHF	TGTGCCAGCAGCTTTAGGACAGGGGGCAGTTCACCCCTCCACTTT	TRBV11-2	TRBJ1-6	15	-	TRBD1
CASSVKSSGGTGELFF	TGTGCCAGCAGCGTCAAATCTAGCGGGGGAACCGGGGAGCTGTTTTTT	TRBV9	TRBJ2-2	16	-	TRBD2
CSASFSGGAFYNEQFF	TGCAGTGCTAGTTTCAGCGGGGGGGCCTTCTACAATGAGCAGTTCTTC	TRBV20-1	TRBJ2-1	16	-	TRBD2
CSARDYTEAFF	TGCAGTGCTAGAGACTACACTGAAGCTTTCTTT	TRBV20-1	TRBJ1-1	11	-	-
CASSTGTDEKLFF	TGCGCCAGCAGCACTGGGACTGATGAAAAACTGTTTTTT	TRBV5-1	TRBJ1-4	13	-	-
CASSLPGLAGTSTDTQYF	TGTGCCAGCAGCTTGCCGGGACTAGCGGGGACTAGCACAGATACGCAGTATTTT	TRBV5-4	TRBJ2-3	18	-	TRBD2
CASNQYGSTDTQYF	TGTGCCAGCAACCAGTACGGGAGCACAGATACGCAGTATTTT	TRBV2	TRBJ2-3	14	-	-
CASSLRGLDEQYF	TGTGCCAGTAGTCTCAGGGGGCTCGACGAGCAGTACTTC	TRBV19	TRBJ2-7	13	-	TRBD1
CASSPGQISTDTQYF	TGTGCCAGTAGCCCCGGACAGATAAGCACAGATACGCAGTATTTT	TRBV19	TRBJ2-3	15	-	-
CASSQGLEQGGEQYF	TGCGCCAGCAGCCAAGGGCTGGAACAGGGGGGCGAGCAGTACTTC	TRBV4-3	TRBJ2-7	15	-	TRBD1
CSVEDFEGYEQYF	TGCAGCGTTGAAGATTTTGAGGGATACGAGCAGTACTTC	TRBV29-1	TRBJ2-7	13	-	-
CASSLKTGTGTDTQYF	TGTGCCAGCAGCTTAAAAACCGGGACAGGGACAGATACGCAGTATTTT	TRBV7-2	TRBJ2-3	16	-	TRBD1
CASSLPGGDEKLFF	TGTGCCAGCAGCTTGCCAGGGGGCGATGAAAAACTGTTTTTT	TRBV5-5	TRBJ1-4	14	once	TRBD1
CASSQGGILDTQYF	TGCGCCAGCAGCCAGGGGGGTATCCTGGATACGCAGTATTTT	TRBV4-3	TRBJ2-3	14	-	-